The entry below gives a single T cell receptor beta chain sequence along with its context. A much larger clonotype is one base distant, so this may be a read error. This sample is drawn from a study of blood T cells in healthy people across ages. The CDR3 runs 17 residues. Per germline, CDR1 SGHVS and CDR2 FNYEAQ. A sample-barcoded 5' primer and a J-beta primer mix were used in a second PCR of about 6 to 12 cycles. Each cDNA molecule carried a tag from a template-switch adaptor that contained 12 random nucleotides. TCRdb re-derived calls from the 5' RACE reads in MiXCR, one entry per CDR3 protein. Among about 640,000 distinct CDR3 sequences listed, about 30% were seen once. Each donor's blood draw was 7.5 to 10 milliliters of peripheral blood.

The rearrangement links TRBV7-6 to TRBJ2-5, with 11 nucleotides matching TRBD1. Material: blood. This clonotype originated in a woman older than 75 in good health. In nucleotides, the CDR3 is TGTGCCAGCAGCTTAGGCCCGGCGGGACAGGGGGTCCACGAGCAGGACTTC. This codes for CASSLGPAGQGVHEQDF.